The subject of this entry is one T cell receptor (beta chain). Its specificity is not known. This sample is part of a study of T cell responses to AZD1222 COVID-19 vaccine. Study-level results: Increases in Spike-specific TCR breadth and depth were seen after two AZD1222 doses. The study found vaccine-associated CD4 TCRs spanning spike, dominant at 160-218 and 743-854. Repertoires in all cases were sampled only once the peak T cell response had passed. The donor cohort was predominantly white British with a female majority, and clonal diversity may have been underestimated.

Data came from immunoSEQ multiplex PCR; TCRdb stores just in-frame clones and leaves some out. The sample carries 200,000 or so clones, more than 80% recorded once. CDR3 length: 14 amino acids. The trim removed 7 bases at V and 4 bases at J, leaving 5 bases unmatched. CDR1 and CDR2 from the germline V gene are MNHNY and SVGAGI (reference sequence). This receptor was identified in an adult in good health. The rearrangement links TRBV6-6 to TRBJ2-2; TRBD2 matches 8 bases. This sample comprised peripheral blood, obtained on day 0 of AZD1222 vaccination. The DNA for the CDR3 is TGTGCCAGCAACGGGGGGGTAGGCACCGGGGAGCTGTTTTTT. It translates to CASNGGVGTGELFF.